The clone carrying this T cell receptor (beta chain) was seen more than once but under ten times. Its specificity is unknown. Germline CDR1 and CDR2: LNHNV and YYDKDF (reference sequence). Trimming shortened V by 5 bases and J by 10 bases, and 14 bases separated the two germline ends. CDR3 size: 13 residues. This record comes from a study of cytomegalovirus exposure and HLA in healthy donors. Study-wide findings and caveats: TCR beta sequences numbering around 15,000 were associated with HLA alleles at 0.05 false discovery rate in a later analysis.

Primers for the PCR totalled 60 Vbeta and 13 Jbeta. Method: immunoSEQ multiplex PCR; TCRdb's copy keeps in-frame clones and lacks some. The table shows 100,000 to 150,000 clones, with 75% to 85% occurring only once. The receptor was derived from a middle-aged man in good health and CMV-seronegative. Sequencing used PBMCs. The rearrangement joins TRBV15 to TRBJ1-4; D is perhaps TRBD1 (6 bases). The CDR3 DNA sequence: TGTGCCACCAGCCCGGTAGAGGACAGAAAACTGTTTTTT. As protein: CATSPVEDRKLFF.